Shown below are 21 T cell receptor beta chains from a single sample sequenced in a study of T cells in Graves' hyperthyroidism and ophthalmopathy. What was amplified from RNA transcripts were TCR beta CDR3 regions. First-round RT-PCR of the TCR CDR3 relied on the HTBI primer set. TCRdb re-called the multiplex PCR reads with MiXCR, one entry per CDR3 protein. The sample contains a few hundred thousand distinct CDR3 sequences, around 15% of which appear only once. What was sequenced was blood. The origin of the receptors is a woman under 30 with Graves' hyperthyroidism.

The chain couples TRBV7-9 to TRBJ2-7; TRBD2 aligns across 8 bases. Looked up from germline, CDR1 is SEHNR and CDR2 is FQNEAQ (reference sequence). The trim removed 7 bases at V and 3 bases at J, leaving 2 bases unmatched. The CDR3 spans 12 residues. CDR3 protein: CASIGTSYEQYF. The CDR3 region has the DNA TGTGCCAGCATTGGGACTAGCTACGAGCAGTACTTC.

This clonotype occurred a few times. A much larger clone sits a single nucleotide away, making a read error possible. CDR3 nucleotides: TGTGCCGGCAGCCCGGGCCCGACCGGAGGTTATGGCTACACCTTC. Translated, it gives CAGSPGPTGGYGYTF. The chain combines TRBV27 with TRBJ1-2; unclear D gene. The CDR3 runs 15 residues. Per the germline V gene, CDR1 is MNHEY and CDR2 is SMNVEV (reference sequence).

The rearrangement links TRBV19 to TRBJ2-1, with D possibly being TRBD2 (6 bases). This CDR3 has 15 amino acids. With 4 bases removed from V and 3 bases from J, the gap between germline ends came to 13 bases. CDR1 is LNHDA, CDR2 SQIVND, per germline (reference sequence). The CDR3 coding sequence is TGTGCCAGTAGTACATTTACAGCGGGCTACAATGAGCAGTTCTTC. Translation: CASSTFTAGYNEQFF.

This clonotype came up many times. This chain joins TRBV10-1 and TRBJ2-3; D is undetermined. The CDR3 is 13 residues long. Trimming removed 0 bases at V and 7 bases at J, with 8 bases between. Germline assignment: CDR1 WNHNN and CDR2 SYGVQD (reference sequence). The CDR3 DNA reads as TGCGCCAGCAGTGAGTCCCAAACGAATACGCAGTATTTT. Protein: CASSESQTNTQYF.

Ten or more counts support this clonotype. This chain joins TRBV28 and TRBJ2-5; TRBD2 matches at 9 bases. Germline CDR1 is MDHEN and CDR2 is SYDVKM. The CDR3 runs 15 residues. V lost 2 bases to trimming and J lost 3 bases; unmatched junction nucleotides: 4. The CDR3 DNA follows: TGTGCCAGCAGTTTAGCGGGAGGGCCGGAAGAGACCCAGTACTTC. Amino acid sequence: CASSLAGGPEETQYF.

This clonotype was detected ten times or more. The chain carries TRBV7-6 and TRBJ2-1; 13 bases are shared with TRBD2. The CDR3 length is 17 residues. V trimming: 3 bases; J trimming: 6 bases; junction bases outside the gene matches: 8. Germline V gives CDR1 SGHVS, CDR2 FNYEAQ. CDR3 residues: CASSLHRLAGGPNEQFF. The CDR3 DNA reads TGTGCCAGCAGCTTGCACCGACTAGCGGGAGGTCCCAATGAGCAGTTCTTC.

The chain links TRBV27 to TRBJ2-7; 10 bases line up with TRBD2. The V segment lost 3 bases and the J segment 2 bases; nucleotides outside the gene matches: 10. CDR1 and CDR2 (germline): MNHEY, SMNVEV (reference sequence). The CDR3 is made up of 17 amino acids. The CDR3 spells CASSFLASGSYPYEQYF. CDR3 sequence (DNA): TGTGCCAGCAGTTTCTTGGCTAGCGGGAGCTACCCCTACGAGCAGTACTTC.

In this sample, this clonotype turned up a few times. This chain uses TRBV6-1 with TRBJ1-2; weak D call: TRBD1 (5 bases). The V gene's germline CDR1 is MNHNS and CDR2 SASEGT. This CDR3 is 16 amino acids long. V was cut by 5 bases and J by 3 bases, with 19 bases left in between. The CDR3 reads CASSPDGSGTDYGYTF. The CDR3 DNA is TGTGCCAGCAGTCCGGATGGTTCCGGGACGGACTATGGCTACACCTTC.

This clonotype was found many times. The chain combines TRBV5-1 with TRBJ1-2, with D maybe TRBD1 (6 bases). The CDR3 spans 15 residues. CDR1 and CDR2 from the germline V gene are SGHRS and YFSETQ. V lost 4 bases and J 4 bases, leaving 17 bases between the germline ends. The CDR3: CASSERGGAGYGYTF. Here the CDR3 DNA reads TGCGCCAGCAGCGAGAGGGGGGGCGCCGGCTATGGCTACACCTTC.

This clonotype was seen ten or more times. The rearrangement links TRBV30 to TRBJ2-1; 10 bases fit TRBD2. The trim removed 1 base at V and 4 bases at J, leaving 4 bases unmatched. The CDR3 loop spans 15 amino acids. CDR1 is GTSNPN, CDR2 SVGIG, per germline (reference sequence). The CDR3 nucleotides are TGTGCCTGGAGTGGTAGCGGGAGGCCTTACAATGAGCAGTTCTTC. Protein product: CAWSGSGRPYNEQFF.

There are many counts of this clonotype. The chain combines TRBV7-6 with TRBJ2-1; 14 nucleotides agree with TRBD2. CDR1 is SGHVS and CDR2 is FNYEAQ in the germline V gene. Trimming took 3 bases from V and 6 from J; bases not matched to a gene: 7. CDR3 size: 17 residues. CDR3 bases: TGTGCCAGCAGCTTCGGGACTAGCGGGAGTCATTTCAATGAGCAGTTCTTC. This encodes CASSFGTSGSHFNEQFF.

The V call is TRBV10-1, the J call TRBJ2-1, with D perhaps TRBD1 (6 bases). The ends were cut back, 2 bases at V and 10 bases at J, with 9 bases in the middle. Looked up from germline, CDR1 is WNHNN and CDR2 is SYGVQD (reference sequence). This CDR3 is built from 12 residues. The CDR3 region is CASSEPGDEQFF. CDR3 DNA sequence: TGCGCCAGCAGTGAGCCAGGGGACGAGCAGTTCTTC.

CDR3 amino acids: CASSPHSIPNYGYTF. As DNA, the CDR3 is TGTGCCAGCTCACCCCATTCCATCCCTAACTATGGCTACACCTTC. The chain couples TRBV18 to TRBJ1-2; no definite D call. CDR1 is KGHSH and CDR2 is LQKENI in the germline V gene. Trimming took 3 bases from V and 0 from J, leaving 11 bases between them. This CDR3 is built from 15 residues.

This clonotype was counted ten times or more. The J gene is TRBJ1-2, the V gene TRBV30; the D gene is possibly TRBD1 (5 bases). CDR1 is GTSNPN, CDR2 SVGIG, per germline (reference sequence). V gave up 0 bases and J gave up 7 bases, with 12 bases separating them. The length of the CDR3 is 13 residues. CDR3 sequence reads: CAWSVPGGGGYTF. The CDR3 bases are TGTGCCTGGAGTGTACCGGGGGGGGGTGGCTACACCTTC.

At least ten counts were recorded for this clonotype. The chain employs TRBV7-9 and TRBJ2-7; 7 bases align to TRBD2. Germline CDR1 reads SEHNR; CDR2 reads FQNEAQ (reference sequence). This CDR3 has 14 amino acids. V shed 5 bases, J shed 7 bases, and the junction held 11 bases outside the gene matches. In DNA form, the CDR3 reads TGTGCCAGCAGCCCCGCGGGGAGGGTTGAAGAGCAGTACTTC. It translates to CASSPAGRVEEQYF.

This clonotype was recorded at least ten times. The J gene is TRBJ2-1, the V gene TRBV19; 7 nucleotides line up with TRBD2. This CDR3 has 15 amino acids. V shed 2 bases, J shed 3 bases, and the junction held 4 bases outside the gene matches. The germline V gene has CDR1 LNHDA and CDR2 SQIVND (reference sequence). The DNA for the CDR3 is TGTGCCAGTAGTATACGCGGGAGCAGCTACAATGAGCAGTTCTTC. This encodes CASSIRGSSYNEQFF.

In regard to this clonotype: A much more abundant neighbour one base away suggests this may be a read error. The chain carries TRBV20-1 and TRBJ1-1; D unclear. Germline assignment: CDR1 DFQATT and CDR2 SNEGSKA (reference sequence). The CDR3 runs to 12 residues. The V gene lost 7 bases and the J gene lost 6 bases, with 15 bases spanning the gap. The CDR3 nucleotides read TGCAGTGTTACGGAGGGTTTGCCTGAAGCTTTCTTT. This translates into CSVTEGLPEAFF.

This clonotype was observed at least ten times. The chain uses TRBV5-1 and TRBJ2-3, with 8 bases identical to TRBD1. Germline V CDR1 and CDR2: SGHRS, YFSETQ. Trimming cost V 1 base and J 4 bases; bases outside gene matches: 8. The CDR3 sequence is 16 residues long. CDR3 nucleotides: TGCGCCAGCAGCTTGTCGACAGGGGCGAGCGCAGATACGCAGTATTTT. The encoded protein is CASSLSTGASADTQYF.

This clonotype came up a few times. J is TRBJ2-7 and V is TRBV28, with a tentative D call TRBD2 (5 bases). V gave up 6 bases and J gave up 4 bases, with 16 bases separating them. Germline CDR1 is MDHEN and CDR2 is SYDVKM. The CDR3 has 14 residues. In DNA form, the CDR3 reads TGTGCCAGCAGCCCCACGGACTTATTGTACGAGCAGTACTTC. As protein: CASSPTDLLYEQYF. The whole variable domain, remainder taken from reference TRBV28 and TRBJ2-7, is DVKVTQSSRYLVKRTGEKVFLECVQDMDHENMFWYRQDPGLGLRLIYFSYDVKMKEKGDIPEGYSVSREKKERFSLILESASTNQTSMYLCASSPTDLLYEQYFGPGTRLTVT.

This clonotype came up many times. The gene calls are TRBV5-1 and TRBJ1-1; a weak D match, TRBD1 (5 bases). CDR3 length: 14 amino acids. Germline lookup yields CDR1 SGHRS and CDR2 YFSETQ. V shed 4 bases and J shed 2 bases, with 12 bases lying between them. CDR3 DNA sequence: TGCGCCAGCAGCGAGGGACGGGAAAACACTGAAGCTTTCTTT. Encoded protein: CASSEGRENTEAFF.

As for this clonotype: A much larger clonotype is one base distant, so this may be a read error. This chain connects TRBV4-2 to TRBJ2-7; the D is unclear. Germline-derived CDR1 and CDR2 are LGHNA and YNFKEQ. The CDR3 extends over 13 amino acids. Trimming shortened V by 2 bases and J by 1 base, and 6 bases separated the two germline ends. The CDR3 region is CASSQPGSYEQYF. The CDR3 region has the DNA TGTGCCAGCAGCCAACCGGGTTCCTACGAGCAGTACTTC.